A selection of T cell receptor beta chains follows, all from one sample in a study of T cells in Graves' hyperthyroidism and ophthalmopathy. TCRdb recomputed calls from the multiplex PCR reads with MiXCR, one row per CDR3 protein. The sample yields 330,000 or so distinct CDR3 sequences, about a sixth seen once. Input material: blood. Receptors originate from a woman in her 40s with Graves' ophthalmopathy. Both conserved end residues are part of each CDR3. D genes are given only for firm matches. Only part of the rows carry a size: once, few, many, or a class if the clone is expanded.

V gene: TRBV6-2/TRBV6-3
J gene: TRBJ2-7
D gene: .
clone size: many
CDR3 DNA: TGTGCCAGCAGTTTCGGTCCTATAAGGAGCGAGCAGTACTTC
CDR3 protein: CASSFGPIRSEQYF

V gene: TRBV27
J gene: TRBJ1-2
D gene: .
clone size: many
CDR3 DNA: TGTGCCAGCAGTGTGAGTGGGAACCCTAACTATGGCTACACCTTC
CDR3 protein: CASSVSGNPNYGYTF

V gene: TRBV6-2/TRBV6-3
J gene: TRBJ2-1
D gene: TRBD2
clone size: many
CDR3 DNA: TGTGCCAGCAGCAAGACTAGCGGGGACTACAATGAGCAGTTCTTC
CDR3 protein: CASSKTSGDYNEQFF

V gene: TRBV30
J gene: TRBJ1-1
D gene: .
clone size: .
CDR3 DNA: TGTGCCTGGAGTGTACCGGGGTTATCAGAAGCTTTCTTT
CDR3 protein: CAWSVPGLSEAFF

V gene: TRBV6-2/TRBV6-3
J gene: TRBJ2-7
D gene: TRBD1
clone size: .
CDR3 DNA: TGTGCCAGCAAAGACGGGACAGGGACCGAGCAGTACTTC
CDR3 protein: CASKDGTGTEQYF

V gene: TRBV30
J gene: TRBJ1-5
D gene: .
clone size: .
CDR3 DNA: TGTGCCTGGAGTGTCCCGGGGGCTGGGGGGCAGCCCCAGCATTTT
CDR3 protein: CAWSVPGAGGQPQHF

V gene: TRBV4-1
J gene: TRBJ1-2
D gene: TRBD1
clone size: many
CDR3 DNA: TGCGCCAGCAGCCGTCCGGGACAGGGTAACTATGGCTACACCTTC
CDR3 protein: CASSRPGQGNYGYTF

V gene: TRBV3-1
J gene: TRBJ2-7
D gene: .
clone size: many
CDR3 DNA: TGTGCCAGCAGCCAAGGCCTTCTACCCTACGAGCAGTACTTC
CDR3 protein: CASSQGLLPYEQYF

V gene: TRBV6-2/TRBV6-3
J gene: TRBJ2-2
D gene: .
clone size: .
CDR3 DNA: TGTGCCAGCAGTTACTCGAGAGGAACTACGAACACCGGGGAGCTGTTTTTT
CDR3 protein: CASSYSRGTTNTGELFF

V gene: TRBV28
J gene: TRBJ1-1
D gene: .
clone size: many
CDR3 DNA: TGTGCCAGCAGGGGACCGGTAGTGAACACTGAAGCTTTCTTT
CDR3 protein: CASRGPVVNTEAFF

V gene: TRBV28
J gene: TRBJ1-5
D gene: .
clone size: many
CDR3 DNA: TGTGCCAGCAGGGACAGAGGACGCAATCAGCCCCAGCATTTT
CDR3 protein: CASRDRGRNQPQHF

V gene: TRBV20-1
J gene: TRBJ2-7
D gene: TRBD2
clone size: many
CDR3 DNA: TGCAGTGCTAGAGATGTAGCGGGAGGCATCTCCTACGAGCAGTACTTC
CDR3 protein: CSARDVAGGISYEQYF

V gene: TRBV27
J gene: TRBJ1-1
D gene: TRBD1
clone size: .
CDR3 DNA: TGTGCCAGCAGTTTAAGACAGGGAAGTTTGGTCTACACTGAAGCTTTCTTT
CDR3 protein: CASSLRQGSLVYTEAFF

V gene: TRBV12-3/TRBV12-4
J gene: TRBJ1-2
D gene: .
clone size: few
CDR3 DNA: TGTGCCAGCAGTGAATCAGGTTGGCGGGGCTACACCTTC
CDR3 protein: CASSESGWRGYTF

V gene: TRBV7-8
J gene: TRBJ2-1
D gene: TRBD2
clone size: .
CDR3 DNA: TGTGCCAGCAGTCTTAGCGGGGGGATATACAATGAGCAGTTCTTC
CDR3 protein: CASSLSGGIYNEQFF

V gene: TRBV11-2
J gene: TRBJ1-1
D gene: .
clone size: .
CDR3 DNA: TGTGCCAGCAGCACCGGACGGACTTCAAACACTGAAGCTTTCTTT
CDR3 protein: CASSTGRTSNTEAFF

V gene: TRBV12-3/TRBV12-4
J gene: TRBJ2-5
D gene: .
clone size: .
CDR3 DNA: TGTGCCAGCAGCTCGACGGGGACTCCCCGGGGGTGGTACTTC
CDR3 protein: CASSSTGTPRGWYF

V gene: TRBV20-1
J gene: TRBJ2-7
D gene: .
clone size: many
CDR3 DNA: TGCAGTGCTATCGGGGTAGTAAGGGAGCAGTACTTC
CDR3 protein: CSAIGVVREQYF

V gene: TRBV6-1
J gene: TRBJ2-7
D gene: TRBD1
clone size: many
CDR3 DNA: TGTGCCAGCAGTCAGAACTTACCGGGACAGGGGGGCTACGAGCAGTACTTC
CDR3 protein: CASSQNLPGQGGYEQYF

V gene: TRBV20-1
J gene: TRBJ2-7
D gene: .
clone size: many
CDR3 DNA: TGCAGTGCTAGGAATCCGGGACCAGCCTACGAGCAGTACTTC
CDR3 protein: CSARNPGPAYEQYF

V gene: TRBV12-3/TRBV12-4
J gene: TRBJ1-4
D gene: TRBD1
clone size: few
CDR3 DNA: TGTGCCAGCAGAACAGGGGGCGACTATGAAAAACTGTTTTTT
CDR3 protein: CASRTGGDYEKLFF

V gene: TRBV27
J gene: TRBJ2-1
D gene: TRBD1
clone size: .
CDR3 DNA: TGTGCCAGCAGTTTAGACAGGGGACCTTACAATGAGCAGTTCTTC
CDR3 protein: CASSLDRGPYNEQFF

V gene: TRBV20-1
J gene: TRBJ1-2
D gene: .
clone size: many
CDR3 DNA: TGCAGTGCTAGAGATTTGAGGGGCGAGTACTATGGCTACACCTTC
CDR3 protein: CSARDLRGEYYGYTF

V gene: TRBV6-4
J gene: TRBJ1-2
D gene: .
clone size: many
CDR3 DNA: TGTGCCAGCAGTGAAGGCGGGACACGGGATGGCTACACCTTC
CDR3 protein: CASSEGGTRDGYTF

V gene: TRBV6-1
J gene: TRBJ2-7
D gene: TRBD2
clone size: many
CDR3 DNA: TGTGCCAGCAGCCCACTCCTAGCGGGAGGAGCCTACGAGCAGTACTTC
CDR3 protein: CASSPLLAGGAYEQYF

V gene: TRBV4-2
J gene: TRBJ2-7
D gene: .
clone size: many
CDR3 DNA: TGTGCCAGCAGCCAAGTTAATGGTAACGAGCAGTACTTC
CDR3 protein: CASSQVNGNEQYF

V gene: TRBV19
J gene: TRBJ1-5
D gene: TRBD1
clone size: many
CDR3 DNA: TGTGCCAGTAGGCCGGGACAGGGGGCTGGGCAGCCCCAGCATTTT
CDR3 protein: CASRPGQGAGQPQHF

V gene: TRBV12-3/TRBV12-4
J gene: TRBJ1-2
D gene: TRBD1
clone size: .
CDR3 DNA: TGTGCCAGCAGTCCTGACAGGGTAACTGGCTACACCTTC
CDR3 protein: CASSPDRVTGYTF

V gene: TRBV6-1
J gene: TRBJ2-7
D gene: .
clone size: .
CDR3 DNA: TGTGCCAGCAGTGACAGAGGCTTTTCCTACGAGCAGTACTTC
CDR3 protein: CASSDRGFSYEQYF

V gene: TRBV7-9
J gene: TRBJ1-2
D gene: .
clone size: .
CDR3 DNA: TGTGCCAGCAGCTCAGCGAGGGATTCAGGCTACAACTTC
CDR3 protein: CASSSARDSGYNF

V gene: TRBV6-2/TRBV6-3
J gene: TRBJ2-2
D gene: TRBD1
clone size: few
CDR3 DNA: TGTGCCAGCAACACCGACAGGGCGAGCACCGGGGAGCTGTTTTTT
CDR3 protein: CASNTDRASTGELFF

V gene: TRBV12-3/TRBV12-4
J gene: TRBJ1-1
D gene: TRBD1
clone size: many
CDR3 DNA: TGTGCCAGCAGCCCTAGACAGGGGCTGGGCACTGAAGCTTTCTTT
CDR3 protein: CASSPRQGLGTEAFF

V gene: TRBV6-1
J gene: TRBJ1-5
D gene: TRBD1
clone size: many
CDR3 DNA: TGTGCCAGCAGTGAACAGACAGGGAGAGGGCAGCCCCAGCATTTT
CDR3 protein: CASSEQTGRGQPQHF

V gene: TRBV27
J gene: TRBJ1-2
D gene: .
clone size: .
CDR3 DNA: TGTGTCAGCTCCTCCTCAACAGGGAACATCAATGGCTACACCTTC
CDR3 protein: CVSSSSTGNINGYTF

V gene: TRBV6-1
J gene: TRBJ2-7
D gene: .
clone size: many
CDR3 DNA: TGTGCCAGCAGTCGGCCGGGACGGGGGTACGAGCAGTACTTC
CDR3 protein: CASSRPGRGYEQYF

V gene: TRBV28
J gene: TRBJ1-2
D gene: TRBD1
clone size: many
CDR3 DNA: TGTGCCAGCAGACCCGGGACAGCTAACTATGGCTACACCTTC
CDR3 protein: CASRPGTANYGYTF

V gene: TRBV11-1
J gene: TRBJ2-7
D gene: .
clone size: .
CDR3 DNA: TGTGCCAGCAGGAAGATAGACAGCTACGAGCAGTACTTC
CDR3 protein: CASRKIDSYEQYF

V gene: TRBV7-2
J gene: TRBJ2-7
D gene: .
clone size: many
CDR3 DNA: TGTGCCAGCAGCCCCACAGCGGGCCGATACGAGCAGTACTTC
CDR3 protein: CASSPTAGRYEQYF

V gene: TRBV29-1
J gene: TRBJ1-1
D gene: TRBD1
clone size: many
CDR3 DNA: TGCAGCGTTGCCGGGACAGGTCGGGGCACTGAAGCTTTCTTT
CDR3 protein: CSVAGTGRGTEAFF

V gene: TRBV29-1
J gene: TRBJ1-1
D gene: TRBD1
clone size: few
CDR3 DNA: TGCAGCGTCCTCTCGGACAGGGTCCGCGGAGGAGCTTTCTTT
CDR3 protein: CSVLSDRVRGGAFF